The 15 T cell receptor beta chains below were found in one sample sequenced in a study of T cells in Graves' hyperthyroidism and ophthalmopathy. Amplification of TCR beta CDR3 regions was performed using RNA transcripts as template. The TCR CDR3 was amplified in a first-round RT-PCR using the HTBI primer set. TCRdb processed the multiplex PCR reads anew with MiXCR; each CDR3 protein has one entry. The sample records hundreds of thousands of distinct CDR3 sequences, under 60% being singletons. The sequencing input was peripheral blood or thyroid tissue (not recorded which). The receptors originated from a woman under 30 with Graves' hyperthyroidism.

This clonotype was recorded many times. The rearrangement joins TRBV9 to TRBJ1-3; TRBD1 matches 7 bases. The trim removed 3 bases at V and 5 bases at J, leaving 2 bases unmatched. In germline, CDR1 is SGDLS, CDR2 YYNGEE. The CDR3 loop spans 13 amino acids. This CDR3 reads CASSGGQRNTIYF. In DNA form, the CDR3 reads TGTGCCAGCAGCGGGGGACAGAGAAACACCATATATTTT.

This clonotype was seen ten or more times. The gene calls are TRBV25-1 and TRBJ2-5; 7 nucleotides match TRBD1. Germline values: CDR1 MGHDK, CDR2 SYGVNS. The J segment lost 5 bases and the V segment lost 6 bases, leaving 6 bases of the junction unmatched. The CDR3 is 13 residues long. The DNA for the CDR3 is TGTGCCAGCAGCGAGGGGGCTTGGGAGACCCAGTACTTC. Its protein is CASSEGAWETQYF.

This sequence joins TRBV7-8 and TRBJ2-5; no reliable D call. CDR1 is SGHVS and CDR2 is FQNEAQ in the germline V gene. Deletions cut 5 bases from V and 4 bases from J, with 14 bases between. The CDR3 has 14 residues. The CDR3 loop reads CASSQRSSLETQYF. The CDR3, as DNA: TGTGCCAGCAGCCAACGGTCTTCGCTAGAGACCCAGTACTTC.

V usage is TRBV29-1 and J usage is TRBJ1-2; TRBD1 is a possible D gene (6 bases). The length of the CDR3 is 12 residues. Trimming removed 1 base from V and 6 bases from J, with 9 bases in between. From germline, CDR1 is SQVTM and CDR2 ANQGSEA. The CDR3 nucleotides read TGCAGCGTTGAAGGGACAGTAAATGGCTACACCTTC. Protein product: CSVEGTVNGYTF.

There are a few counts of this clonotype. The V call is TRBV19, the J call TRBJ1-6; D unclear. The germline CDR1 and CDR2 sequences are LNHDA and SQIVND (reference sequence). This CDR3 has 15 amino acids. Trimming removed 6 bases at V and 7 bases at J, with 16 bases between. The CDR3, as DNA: TGTGCCAGTAGGGAGGGCCCGCGGGCCAATTCACCCCTCCACTTT. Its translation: CASREGPRANSPLHF.

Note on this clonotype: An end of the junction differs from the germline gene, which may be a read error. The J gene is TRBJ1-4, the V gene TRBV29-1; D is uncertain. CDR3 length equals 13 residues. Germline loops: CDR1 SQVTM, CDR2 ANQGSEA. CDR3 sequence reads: CSIAAATNERLFF. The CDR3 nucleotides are TGCAGCATTGCCGCAGCAACTAATGAAAGACTGTTTTTT. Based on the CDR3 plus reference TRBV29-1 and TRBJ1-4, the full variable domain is SAVISQKPSRDICQRGTSLTIQCQVDSQVTMMFWYRQQPGQSLTLIATANQGSEATYESGFVIDKFPISRPNLTFSTLTVSNMSPEDSSIYLCSIAAATNERLFFGSGTQLSVL.

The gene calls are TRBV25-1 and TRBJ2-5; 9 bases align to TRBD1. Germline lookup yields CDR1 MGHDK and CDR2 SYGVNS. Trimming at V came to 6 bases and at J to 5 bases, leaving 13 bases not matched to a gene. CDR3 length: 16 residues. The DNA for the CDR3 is TGTGCCAGCAGCCAAGATCTCTACAGGGGGCGGGAGACCCAGTACTTC. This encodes CASSQDLYRGRETQYF.

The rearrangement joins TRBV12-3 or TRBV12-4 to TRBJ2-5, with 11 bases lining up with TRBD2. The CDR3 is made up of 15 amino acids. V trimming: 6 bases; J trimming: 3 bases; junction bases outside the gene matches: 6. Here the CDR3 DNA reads TGTGCCAGCAGGCCATTACTAGCGGGAGAAGAGACCCAGTACTTC. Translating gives CASRPLLAGEETQYF.

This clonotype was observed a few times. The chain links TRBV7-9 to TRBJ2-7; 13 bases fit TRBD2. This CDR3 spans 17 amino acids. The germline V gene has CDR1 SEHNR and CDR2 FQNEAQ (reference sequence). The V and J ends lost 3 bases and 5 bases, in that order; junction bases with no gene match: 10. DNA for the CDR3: TGTGCCAGCAGCTTCTCCAGGACTAGCGGGAGTTTACACGAGCAGTACTTC. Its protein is CASSFSRTSGSLHEQYF.

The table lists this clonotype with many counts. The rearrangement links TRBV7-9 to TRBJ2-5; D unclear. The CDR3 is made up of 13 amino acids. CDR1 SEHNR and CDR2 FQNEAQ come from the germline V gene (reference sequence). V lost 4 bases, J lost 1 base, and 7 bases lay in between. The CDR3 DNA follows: TGTGCCAGCAGCTCCGGCATCCAAGAGACCCAGTACTTC. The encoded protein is CASSSGIQETQYF.

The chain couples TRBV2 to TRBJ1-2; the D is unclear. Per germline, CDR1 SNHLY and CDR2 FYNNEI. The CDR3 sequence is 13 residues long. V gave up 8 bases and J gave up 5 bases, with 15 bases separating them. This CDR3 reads CASLVLRLYGYTF. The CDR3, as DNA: TGTGCCAGCTTAGTATTACGTCTATATGGCTACACCTTC.

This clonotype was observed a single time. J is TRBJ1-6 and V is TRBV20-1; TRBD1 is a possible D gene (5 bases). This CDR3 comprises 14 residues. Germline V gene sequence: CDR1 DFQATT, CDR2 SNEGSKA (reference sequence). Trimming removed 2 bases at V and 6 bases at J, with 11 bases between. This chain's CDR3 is CSARYPGGNSPLHF. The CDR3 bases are TGCAGTGCTAGATATCCCGGGGGTAATTCACCCCTCCACTTT.

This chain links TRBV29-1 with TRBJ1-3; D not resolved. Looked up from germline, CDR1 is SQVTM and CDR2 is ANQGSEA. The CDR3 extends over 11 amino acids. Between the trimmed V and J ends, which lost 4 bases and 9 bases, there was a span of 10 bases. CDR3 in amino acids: CSVVAGGTIYF. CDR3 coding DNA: TGCAGCGTTGTTGCGGGCGGCACCATATATTTT.

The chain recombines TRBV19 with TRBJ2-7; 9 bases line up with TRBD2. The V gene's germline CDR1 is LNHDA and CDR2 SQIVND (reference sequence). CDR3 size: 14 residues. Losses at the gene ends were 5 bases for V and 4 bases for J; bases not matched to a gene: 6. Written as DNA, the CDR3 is TGTGCCAGTAGTTCCAGCGGGAGGTCGTACGAGCAGTACTTC. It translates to CASSSSGRSYEQYF. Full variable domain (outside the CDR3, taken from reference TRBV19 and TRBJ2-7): DGGITQSPKYLFRKEGQNVTLSCEQNLNHDAMYWYRQDPGQGLRLIYYSQIVNDFQKGDIAEGYSVSREKKESFPLTVTSAQKNPTAFYLCASSSSGRSYEQYFGPGTRLTVT.

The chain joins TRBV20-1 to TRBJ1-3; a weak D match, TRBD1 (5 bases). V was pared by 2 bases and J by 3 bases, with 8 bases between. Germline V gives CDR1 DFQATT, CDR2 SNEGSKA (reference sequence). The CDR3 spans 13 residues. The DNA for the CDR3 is TGCAGTGCTAGACAGGGTTTTGGAAACACCATATATTTT. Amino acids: CSARQGFGNTIYF.